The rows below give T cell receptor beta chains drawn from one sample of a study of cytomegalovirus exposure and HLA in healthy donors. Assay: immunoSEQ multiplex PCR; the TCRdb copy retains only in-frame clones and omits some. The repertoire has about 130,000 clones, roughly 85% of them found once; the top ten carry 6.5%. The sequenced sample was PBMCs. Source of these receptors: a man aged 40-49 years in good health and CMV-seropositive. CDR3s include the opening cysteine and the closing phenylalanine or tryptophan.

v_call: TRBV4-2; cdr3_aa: CASSTQNTGELFF
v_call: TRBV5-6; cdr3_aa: CASSLVGTGAIDTQYF
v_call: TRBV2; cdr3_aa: CASSERRLEQFF
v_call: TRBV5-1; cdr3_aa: CASSLAGQEENIQYF
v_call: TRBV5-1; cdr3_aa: CASRKDRTSSGNTIYF
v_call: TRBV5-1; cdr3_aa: CASSFGGLDEQYF
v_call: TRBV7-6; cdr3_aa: CASSHGLRTVEQYF
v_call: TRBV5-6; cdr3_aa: CASSLYRANSPLHF
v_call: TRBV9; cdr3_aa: CASSVGREASYEQYF
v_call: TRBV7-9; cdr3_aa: CASSLERGALLNNEQFF
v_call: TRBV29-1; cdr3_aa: CSVRTSVTYEQYF
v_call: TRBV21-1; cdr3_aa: CASSKLSGQPYEQYF
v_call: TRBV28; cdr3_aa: CASSPGRGGPEAFF
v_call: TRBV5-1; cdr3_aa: CASSFRPRGGEQYF
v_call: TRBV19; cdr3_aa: CASTSGTSGRETQYF
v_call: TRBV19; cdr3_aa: CASSKGQAYEQYF
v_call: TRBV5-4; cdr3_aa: CASSFGQGNRITLHF
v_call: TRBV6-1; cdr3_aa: CASSGGPTVPATNEKLFF
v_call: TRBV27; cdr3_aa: CASSLSWGVLDKNIQYF
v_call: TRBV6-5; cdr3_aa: CASSTVHEQYF
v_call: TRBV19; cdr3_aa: CASRDRGNTEAFF
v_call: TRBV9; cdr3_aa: CASSVRDRDTGELFF
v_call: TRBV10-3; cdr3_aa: CAISEWHGYTF
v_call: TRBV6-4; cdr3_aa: CASYGTGGYSGANVLTF
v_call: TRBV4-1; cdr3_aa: CASSQEEGLSGELFF
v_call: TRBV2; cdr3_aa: CASSFTAAGEAFF
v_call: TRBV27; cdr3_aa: CASSPTGLNEKLFF
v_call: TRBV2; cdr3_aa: CASKVTGGGNQPQHF
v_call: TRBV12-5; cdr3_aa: CASGLSRSSGRAETQYF
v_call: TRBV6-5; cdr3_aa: CASSLLRNTEAFF
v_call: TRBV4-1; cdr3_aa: CASSQLPLGRASEQYF
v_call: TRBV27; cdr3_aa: CASSPDRLPGPQHF
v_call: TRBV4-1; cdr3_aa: CASSQDGPGLAGGEQYF
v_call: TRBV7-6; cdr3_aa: CASSLGGGGSYEQYF
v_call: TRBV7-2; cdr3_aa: CASSLEPPASGGFNEQFF
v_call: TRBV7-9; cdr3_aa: CASSLTQGYNEQFF
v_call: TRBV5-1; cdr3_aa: CASSLGTSGVGDEQYF
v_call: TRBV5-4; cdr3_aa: CASSVKTGVNTEAFF
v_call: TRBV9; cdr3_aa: CASSVDGRAREQYF
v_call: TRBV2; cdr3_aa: CASIRVQGGGYTF
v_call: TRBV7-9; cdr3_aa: CASSLVSSYNEQFF
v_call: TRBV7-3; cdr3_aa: CASSLKGGGGNIQYF
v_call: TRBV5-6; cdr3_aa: CASSGIDGGGYGYTF
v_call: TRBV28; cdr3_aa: CASSFSGGANSYEQYF
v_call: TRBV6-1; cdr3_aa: CASSLNQPQHF